A selection of T cell receptor beta chains follows, all from one sample in a study of OX40 agonist ivuxolimab in advanced cancers. Clones were read by immunoSEQ multiplex PCR, and TCRdb kept only the in-frame ones, dropping some. The sample lists around 66,000 clones, approximately 80% occurring once. Sequenced here: CD4+ or CD8+ T cells sorted from blood, sampled in a trial of the OX40 agonist ivuxolimab. The receptor set was obtained from an adult with an advanced solid tumor such as melanoma, head and neck, liver or kidney cancer. The CDR3 runs from the conserved cysteine through the conserved F or W. A D gene is named only where the DNA matches it firmly. Not every row has a clone size; where given, it reads once, few, many or a size class.

D gene	V gene	J gene	clone size	CDR3 length	CDR3 protein	CDR3 DNA
TRBD2	TRBV27	TRBJ2-1	.	16	CASSFGTSGTWGEQFF	TGTGCCAGCAGTTTCGGGACTAGCGGGACTTGGGGGGAGCAGTTCTTC
TRBD1	TRBV10-3	TRBJ2-7	.	13	CATGQGESDEQYF	TGTGCCACCGGACAGGGGGAGTCGGACGAGCAGTACTTC
.	TRBV7-9	TRBJ2-1	.	13	CASSPQGDNEQFF	TGTGCCAGCAGCCCGCAAGGGGACAATGAGCAGTTCTTC
.	TRBV7-9	TRBJ1-4	.	15	CASVPAGGLYEKLFF	TGTGCCAGCGTTCCGGCGGGCGGGTTATATGAAAAACTGTTTTTT
.	TRBV28	TRBJ1-4	.	14	CASTLGGGNEKLFF	TGTGCCAGCACCTTGGGCGGGGGGAATGAAAAACTGTTTTTT
.	TRBV5-6	TRBJ2-7	.	15	CASSLMADSLREQYF	TGTGCCAGCAGCTTGATGGCGGACTCCTTACGCGAGCAGTACTTC
TRBD1	TRBV11-2	TRBJ2-3	.	17	CASSPNVGTGFGDTQYF	TGTGCCAGCAGCCCGAATGTAGGGACAGGGTTTGGAGATACGCAGTATTTT
.	TRBV9	TRBJ1-2	.	15	CASSPRDTANYGYTF	TGTGCCAGCAGCCCCCGGGACACCGCTAACTATGGCTACACCTTC
.	TRBV30	TRBJ1-2	.	13	CAWSPQETSGYTF	TGTGCCTGGAGTCCACAGGAGACTAGTGGCTACACCTTC
.	TRBV6-1	TRBJ2-3	.	11	CASTRTDTQYF	TGTGCCAGCACGCGCACAGATACGCAGTATTTT
.	TRBV28	TRBJ1-6	few	13	CASSLFQDSPLHF	TGTGCCAGCAGTTTATTTCAGGATTCACCCCTCCACTTT
.	TRBV30	TRBJ2-2	.	13	CAWSAEGRGRQFF	TGTGCCTGGAGTGCTGAGGGACGGGGGCGACAGTTTTTT
.	TRBV19	TRBJ1-6	.	14	CATGRGKNNSPLHF	TGTGCCACGGGCCGGGGGAAGAATAATTCACCCCTCCACTTT
TRBD1	TRBV5-1	TRBJ1-6	few	16	CASSLVGTGPNSPLHF	TGCGCCAGCAGCTTGGTCGGGACAGGACCTAATTCACCCCTCCACTTT
TRBD2	TRBV5-1	TRBJ2-5	.	16	CASSPSPSGLEETQYF	TGCGCCAGCAGCCCCAGCCCTAGCGGCCTCGAAGAGACCCAGTACTTC
TRBD1	TRBV7-2	TRBJ2-1	few	16	CASSLSLGTDNLEQFF	TGTGCCAGCAGCCTATCCCTCGGGACAGATAACCTTGAGCAGTTCTTC
TRBD2	TRBV2	TRBJ2-5	.	15	CASTRKTSSSETQYF	TGTGCCAGCACTCGAAAGACTAGCTCCTCGGAGACCCAGTACTTC
.	TRBV7-2	TRBJ2-1	.	16	CASSLYGTGSYNEQFF	TGTGCCAGCAGCTTATACGGAACAGGCTCCTACAATGAGCAGTTCTTC
TRBD2	TRBV4-1	TRBJ2-4	.	18	CASSQLPGLAGGRDIQYF	TGCGCCAGCAGCCAATTACCGGGACTAGCGGGGGGGAGGGACATTCAGTACTTC
.	TRBV5-6	TRBJ2-6	.	18	CASSLSPDRSSGANVLTF	TGTGCCAGCAGCTTGTCCCCCGACAGGAGCTCTGGGGCCAACGTCCTGACTTTC
.	TRBV9	TRBJ2-3	.	16	CASSVGQSSSTDTQYF	TGTGCCAGCAGCGTCGGACAGTCTTCTAGCACAGATACGCAGTATTTT
.	TRBV21-1	TRBJ1-1	.	19	CASSPPTLEAGTPNTEAFF	TGTGCCAGCAGCCCTCCTACTTTAGAGGCAGGGACTCCGAACACTGAAGCTTTCTTT
TRBD2	TRBV18	TRBJ2-7	.	15	CASSPGLAGPLEQYF	TGTGCCAGCTCACCCGGGCTAGCGGGCCCCCTCGAGCAGTACTTC
TRBD1	TRBV6-6	TRBJ1-5	few	16	CASSTHGQDSNQPQHF	TGTGCCAGCAGTACCCATGGACAGGATAGCAATCAGCCCCAGCATTTT
TRBD1	TRBV6-1	TRBJ1-5	.	14	CASSENRGRQPQHF	TGTGCCAGCAGTGAAAACAGGGGCCGTCAGCCCCAGCATTTT
TRBD1	TRBV29-1	TRBJ2-5	.	14	CSVLDRKRQETQYF	TGCAGCGTTCTGGACAGGAAAAGGCAAGAGACCCAGTACTTC
TRBD2	TRBV28	TRBJ2-1	few	14	CASTSGGATDEQFF	TGTGCCAGCACCTCGGGGGGAGCGACGGATGAGCAGTTCTTC
TRBD2	TRBV18	TRBJ2-1	few	15	CASSRLSGGANEQFF	TGTGCCAGCTCCCGTTTGAGCGGGGGGGCCAATGAGCAGTTCTTC
.	TRBV28	TRBJ1-3	once	16	CASSLFLGATGNTIYF	TGTGCCAGCAGTTTATTCCTGGGTGCGACTGGAAACACCATATATTTT
TRBD2	TRBV25-1	TRBJ2-1	.	16	CASSDGTSYRYNEQFF	TGTGCCAGCAGTGATGGGACTAGCTATCGATACAATGAGCAGTTCTTC
TRBD2	TRBV30	TRBJ2-3	few	14	CAWGTGGSTDTQYF	TGTGCCTGGGGGACGGGGGGGTCCACAGATACGCAGTATTTT
.	TRBV6-5	TRBJ2-2	.	11	CASQTTGELFF	TGTGCCAGCCAGACCACCGGGGAGCTGTTTTTT
TRBD1	TRBV27	TRBJ2-6	.	19	CASSGLGDSTYSGANVLTF	TGTGCCAGCAGTGGGCTCGGGGACAGCACCTACTCTGGGGCCAACGTCCTGACTTTC
TRBD1	TRBV19	TRBJ2-7	.	13	CASSITGVDEQYF	TGTGCCAGTAGTATTACAGGGGTGGACGAGCAGTACTTC
TRBD1	TRBV4-2	TRBJ2-2	once	16	CASSLRTGANTGELFF	TGTGCCAGCAGCCTGAGGACAGGAGCGAACACCGGGGAGCTGTTTTTT
.	TRBV5-1	TRBJ2-5	.	14	CASSLGGRQETQYF	TGCGCCAGCAGCTTGGGGGGGCGGCAAGAGACCCAGTACTTC
TRBD1	TRBV6-4	TRBJ2-3	.	17	CASSRDRVTLDTDTQYF	TGTGCCAGCAGTCGCGACAGGGTGACACTGGACACAGATACGCAGTATTTT
.	TRBV5-1	TRBJ1-1	.	14	CASSWGEVGFQAFF	TGCGCCAGCAGCTGGGGCGAGGTAGGCTTTCAAGCTTTCTTT
TRBD2	TRBV14	TRBJ2-7	.	17	CASSLTVGKAGAYEQYF	TGTGCCAGCAGCCTTACAGTGGGTAAAGCGGGGGCCTACGAGCAGTACTTC
.	TRBV7-9	TRBJ1-5	once	11	CACALIQPQHF	TGTGCCTGCGCACTCATTCAGCCCCAGCATTTT
.	TRBV14	TRBJ1-4	.	14	CASSHRGVYEKLFF	TGTGCCAGCAGCCACCGAGGGGTATATGAAAAACTGTTTTTT
TRBD1	TRBV18	TRBJ1-2	.	13	CASSPRTGAGYTF	TGTGCCAGCTCACCTCGGACAGGGGCCGGCTACACCTTC
TRBD2	TRBV6-6	TRBJ2-3	.	15	CASSLLAGDTDTQYF	TGTGCCAGCAGTTTACTAGCGGGGGACACAGATACGCAGTATTTT
.	TRBV18	TRBJ1-3	.	16	CASSPMTVPAGNTIYF	TGTGCCAGCTCCCCGATGACAGTCCCCGCTGGAAACACCATATATTTT
.	TRBV2	TRBJ2-1	few	20	CASSEPLFGLAGRSYNEQFF	TGTGCCAGCAGTGAACCCCTTTTCGGCTTGGCTGGGCGCTCCTACAATGAGCAGTTCTTC
.	TRBV7-2	TRBJ1-2	.	12	CASTLARDGYTF	TGTGCCAGCACCCTCGCGAGGGATGGCTACACCTTC
.	TRBV10-3	TRBJ1-1	.	13	CAISEDKKGTAFF	TGTGCCATCAGTGAGGATAAGAAAGGGACGGCTTTCTTT
.	TRBV28	TRBJ1-1	.	16	CASSFPSDNLNTEAFF	TGTGCCAGCAGTTTCCCCTCCGACAACTTGAACACTGAAGCTTTCTTT
TRBD2	TRBV4-2	TRBJ2-3	.	15	CASSQAGGLADTQYF	TGTGCCAGCAGCCAAGCGGGGGGGTTGGCAGATACGCAGTATTTT
.	TRBV6-6	TRBJ2-3	.	12	CASSYRVDTQYF	TGTGCCAGCAGTTACAGGGTTGATACGCAGTATTTT